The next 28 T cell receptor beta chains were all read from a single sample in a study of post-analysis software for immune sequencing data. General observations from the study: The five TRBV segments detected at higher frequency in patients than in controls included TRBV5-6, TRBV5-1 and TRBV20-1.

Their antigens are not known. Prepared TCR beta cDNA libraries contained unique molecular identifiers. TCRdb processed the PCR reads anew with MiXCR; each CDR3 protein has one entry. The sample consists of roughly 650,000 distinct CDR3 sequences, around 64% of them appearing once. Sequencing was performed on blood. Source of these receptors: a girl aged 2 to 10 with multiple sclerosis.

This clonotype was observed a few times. CDR3 nucleotides: TGTGCCAGCAGGGGACTAGCGGGGGACTACGAGCAGTACTTC. It codes for CASRGLAGDYEQYF. The rearrangement joins TRBV6-1 to TRBJ2-7, with 14 positions matching TRBD2. V lost 6 bases, J lost 3 bases, and 1 base stayed unmatched. From germline, CDR1 is MNHNS and CDR2 SASEGT. The CDR3 has 14 amino acids.

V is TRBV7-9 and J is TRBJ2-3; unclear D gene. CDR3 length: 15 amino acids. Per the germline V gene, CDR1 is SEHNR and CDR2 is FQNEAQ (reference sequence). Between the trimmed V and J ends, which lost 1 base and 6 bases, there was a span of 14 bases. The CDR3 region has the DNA TGTGCCAGCAGCTTAGAGCGTCTGCTCAAGGATACGCAGTATTTT. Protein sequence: CASSLERLLKDTQYF.

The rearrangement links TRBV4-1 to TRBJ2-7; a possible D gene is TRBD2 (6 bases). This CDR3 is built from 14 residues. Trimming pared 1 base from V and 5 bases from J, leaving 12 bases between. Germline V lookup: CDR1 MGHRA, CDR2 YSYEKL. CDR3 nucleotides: TGCGCCAGCAGCCAAGCGGGAGTGGCCCACGAGCAGTACTTC. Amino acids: CASSQAGVAHEQYF.

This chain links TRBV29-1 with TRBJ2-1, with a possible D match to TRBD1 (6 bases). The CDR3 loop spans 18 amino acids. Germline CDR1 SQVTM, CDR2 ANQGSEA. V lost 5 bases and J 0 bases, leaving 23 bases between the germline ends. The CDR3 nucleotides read TGCAGCGTTCTGCCCACCGTTATGAAGGACAGCTCCTACAATGAGCAGTTCTTC. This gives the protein CSVLPTVMKDSSYNEQFF.

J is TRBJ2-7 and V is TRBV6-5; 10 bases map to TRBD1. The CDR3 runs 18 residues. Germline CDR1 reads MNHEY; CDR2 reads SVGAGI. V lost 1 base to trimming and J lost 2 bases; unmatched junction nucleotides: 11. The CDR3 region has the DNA TGTGCCAGCAGTTACTTGCCCCCCGGGACAGGGGTCACCTACGAGCAGTACTTC. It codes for CASSYLPPGTGVTYEQYF.

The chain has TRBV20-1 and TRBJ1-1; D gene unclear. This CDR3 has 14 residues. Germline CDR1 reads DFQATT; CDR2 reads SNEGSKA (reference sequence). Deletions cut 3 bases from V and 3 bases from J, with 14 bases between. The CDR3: CSARADGYYTEAFF. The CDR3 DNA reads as TGCAGTGCTAGGGCTGACGGGTACTACACTGAAGCTTTCTTT.

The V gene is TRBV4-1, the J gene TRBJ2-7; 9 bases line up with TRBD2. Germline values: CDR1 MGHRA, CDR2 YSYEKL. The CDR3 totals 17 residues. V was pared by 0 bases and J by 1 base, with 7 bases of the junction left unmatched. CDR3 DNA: TGCGCCAGCAGCCAAGATTCGAGTCTAGCGGGATCCTACGAGCAGTACTTC. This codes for CASSQDSSLAGSYEQYF.

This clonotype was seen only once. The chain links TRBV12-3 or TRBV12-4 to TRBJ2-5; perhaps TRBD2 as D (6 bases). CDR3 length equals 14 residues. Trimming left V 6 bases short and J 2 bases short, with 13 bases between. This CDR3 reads CASSGRDFQETQYF. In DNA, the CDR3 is TGTGCCAGCAGCGGGAGAGACTTTCAAGAGACCCAGTACTTC.

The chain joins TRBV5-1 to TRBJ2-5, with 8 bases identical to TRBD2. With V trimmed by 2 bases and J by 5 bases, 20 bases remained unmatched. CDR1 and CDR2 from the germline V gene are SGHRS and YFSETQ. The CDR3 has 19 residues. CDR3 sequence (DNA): TGCGCCAGCAGCTTTCTGTGGGCCGGTGGCGGGAGGAACGCTGAGACCCAGTACTTC. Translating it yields CASSFLWAGGGRNAETQYF.

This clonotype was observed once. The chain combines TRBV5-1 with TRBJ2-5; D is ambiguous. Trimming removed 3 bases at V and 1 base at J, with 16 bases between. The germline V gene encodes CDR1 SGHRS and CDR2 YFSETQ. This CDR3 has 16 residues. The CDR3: CASSSARYRRQETQYF. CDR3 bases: TGCGCCAGCAGCTCCGCTCGCTACCGCCGCCAAGAGACCCAGTACTTC.

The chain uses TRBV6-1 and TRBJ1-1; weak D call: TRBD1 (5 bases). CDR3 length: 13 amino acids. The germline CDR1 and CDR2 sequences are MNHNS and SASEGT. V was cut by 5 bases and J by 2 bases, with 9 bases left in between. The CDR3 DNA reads TGTGCCAGCAGTAAGGGACCCAACACTGAAGCTTTCTTT. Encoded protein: CASSKGPNTEAFF.

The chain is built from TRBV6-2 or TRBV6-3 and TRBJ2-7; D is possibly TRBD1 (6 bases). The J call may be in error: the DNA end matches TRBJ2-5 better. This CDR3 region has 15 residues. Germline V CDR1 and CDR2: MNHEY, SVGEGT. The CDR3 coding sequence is TGTGCCAGCAGTTACTCCTCCGGGACAAGCGGGACCCAGTACTTC. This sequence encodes CASSYSSGTSGTQYF.

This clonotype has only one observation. CDR3 protein: CASSASNRYNEQFF. The DNA for the CDR3 is TGCGCCAGCAGCGCCTCGAATCGATACAATGAGCAGTTCTTC. The J gene is TRBJ2-1, the V gene TRBV5-1, with D unclear. Germline V lookup: CDR1 SGHRS, CDR2 YFSETQ. With 4 bases removed from V and 4 bases from J, the gap between germline ends came to 12 bases. CDR3 size: 14 residues.

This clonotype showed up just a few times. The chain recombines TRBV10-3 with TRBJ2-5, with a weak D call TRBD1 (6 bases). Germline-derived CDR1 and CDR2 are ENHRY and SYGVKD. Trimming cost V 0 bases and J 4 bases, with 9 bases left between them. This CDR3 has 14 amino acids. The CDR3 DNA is TGTGCCATCAGTGAGTCTGCAGGGGCAGAGACCCAGTACTTC. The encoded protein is CAISESAGAETQYF.

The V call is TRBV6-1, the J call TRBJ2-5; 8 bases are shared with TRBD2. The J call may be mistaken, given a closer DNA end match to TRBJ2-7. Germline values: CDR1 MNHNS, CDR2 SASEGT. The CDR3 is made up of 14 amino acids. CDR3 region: CASRDGGGLYEQYF. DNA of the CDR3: TGTGCCAGCAGAGATGGCGGGGGGTTGTACGAGCAGTACTTC.

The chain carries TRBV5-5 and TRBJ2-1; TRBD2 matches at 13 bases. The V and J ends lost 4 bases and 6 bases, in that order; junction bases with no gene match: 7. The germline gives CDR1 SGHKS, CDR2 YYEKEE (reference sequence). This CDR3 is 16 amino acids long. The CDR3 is CASSGGLAGVLNEQFF. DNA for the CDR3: TGTGCCAGCAGCGGTGGACTAGCGGGAGTTCTCAATGAGCAGTTCTTC.

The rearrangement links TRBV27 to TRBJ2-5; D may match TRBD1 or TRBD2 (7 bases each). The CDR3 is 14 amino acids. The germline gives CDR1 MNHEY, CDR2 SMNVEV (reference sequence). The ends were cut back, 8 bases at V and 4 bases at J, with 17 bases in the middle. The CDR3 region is CASCSQGEGETQYF. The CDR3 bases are TGTGCCAGCTGCTCGCAGGGGGAGGGAGAGACCCAGTACTTC.

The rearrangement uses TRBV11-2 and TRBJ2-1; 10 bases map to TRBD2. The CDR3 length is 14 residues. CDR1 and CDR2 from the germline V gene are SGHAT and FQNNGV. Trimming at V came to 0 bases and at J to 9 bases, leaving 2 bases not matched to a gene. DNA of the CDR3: TGTGCCAGCAGCTTAGAGAGCGGGAGGGGTGAGCAGTTCTTC. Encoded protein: CASSLESGRGEQFF.

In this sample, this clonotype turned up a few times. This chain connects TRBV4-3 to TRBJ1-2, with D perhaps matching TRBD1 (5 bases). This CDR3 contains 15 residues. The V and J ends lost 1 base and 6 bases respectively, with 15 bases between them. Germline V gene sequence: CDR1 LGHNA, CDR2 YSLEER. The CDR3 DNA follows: TGCGCCAGCAGCCAAGTGGGGGGGACGGTCCATGGCTACACCTTC. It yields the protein CASSQVGGTVHGYTF.

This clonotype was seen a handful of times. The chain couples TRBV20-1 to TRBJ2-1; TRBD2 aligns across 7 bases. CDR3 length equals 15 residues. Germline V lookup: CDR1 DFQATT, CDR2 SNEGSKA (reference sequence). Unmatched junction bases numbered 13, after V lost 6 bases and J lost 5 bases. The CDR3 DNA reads TGCAGTGCCGGGGGAGGGCTGCGGGGTAACAATGAGCAGTTCTTC. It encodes CSAGGGLRGNNEQFF.

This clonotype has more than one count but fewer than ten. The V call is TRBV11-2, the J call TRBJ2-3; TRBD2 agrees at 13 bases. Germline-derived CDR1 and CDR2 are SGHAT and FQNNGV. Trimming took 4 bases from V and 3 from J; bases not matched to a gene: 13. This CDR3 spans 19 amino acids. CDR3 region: CASSSAINRLAGGTDTQYF. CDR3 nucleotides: TGTGCCAGCAGCTCCGCGATAAATAGACTAGCGGGGGGAACAGATACGCAGTATTTT.

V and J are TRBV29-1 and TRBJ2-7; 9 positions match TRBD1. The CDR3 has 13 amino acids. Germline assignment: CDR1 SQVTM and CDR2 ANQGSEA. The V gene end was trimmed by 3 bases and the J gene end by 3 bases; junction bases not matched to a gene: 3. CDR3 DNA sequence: TGCAGCGTTGAGGGGGGACAGGGCTACGAGCAGTACTTC. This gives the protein CSVEGGQGYEQYF.

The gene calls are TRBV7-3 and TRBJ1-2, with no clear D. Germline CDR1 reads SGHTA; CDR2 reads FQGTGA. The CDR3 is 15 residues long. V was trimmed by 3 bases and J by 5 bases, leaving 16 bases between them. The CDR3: CASSFDPGVRYGYTF. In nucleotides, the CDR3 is TGTGCCAGCAGCTTTGATCCGGGTGTGCGGTATGGCTACACCTTC.

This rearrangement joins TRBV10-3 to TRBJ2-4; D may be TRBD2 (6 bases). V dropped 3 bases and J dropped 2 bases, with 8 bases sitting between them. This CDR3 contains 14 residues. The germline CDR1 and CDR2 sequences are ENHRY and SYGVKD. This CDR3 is CAISDGGTKNIQYF. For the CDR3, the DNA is TGTGCCATCAGTGATGGGGGGACCAAAAACATTCAGTACTTC.

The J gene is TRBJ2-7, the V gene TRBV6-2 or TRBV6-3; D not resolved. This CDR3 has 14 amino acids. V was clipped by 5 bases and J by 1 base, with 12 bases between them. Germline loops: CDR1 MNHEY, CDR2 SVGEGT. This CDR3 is CASSTRQLSYEQYF. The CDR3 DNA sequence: TGTGCCAGCAGTACCAGGCAGCTTTCCTACGAGCAGTACTTC.

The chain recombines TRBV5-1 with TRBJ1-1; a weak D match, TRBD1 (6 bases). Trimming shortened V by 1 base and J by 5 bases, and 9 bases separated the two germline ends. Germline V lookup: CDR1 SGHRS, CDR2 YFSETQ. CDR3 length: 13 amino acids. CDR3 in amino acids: CASSLSGETEAFF. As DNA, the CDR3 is TGCGCCAGCAGCTTGTCAGGGGAGACTGAAGCTTTCTTT.

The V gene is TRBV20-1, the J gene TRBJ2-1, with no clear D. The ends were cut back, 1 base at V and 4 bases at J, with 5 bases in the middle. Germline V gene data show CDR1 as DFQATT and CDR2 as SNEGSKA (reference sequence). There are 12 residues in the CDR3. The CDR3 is CSARVRYNEQFF. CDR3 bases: TGCAGTGCTAGAGTCAGGTACAATGAGCAGTTCTTC.

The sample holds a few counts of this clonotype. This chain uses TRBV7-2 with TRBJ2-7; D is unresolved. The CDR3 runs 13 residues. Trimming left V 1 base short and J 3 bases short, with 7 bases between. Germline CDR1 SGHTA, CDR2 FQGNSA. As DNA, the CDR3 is TGTGCCAGCAGCTTAGAGAGATACTACGAGCAGTACTTC. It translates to CASSLERYYEQYF.